Below, 19 T cell receptor beta chains from the same sample are listed, as sequenced in a study of T-cell reconstitution after alpha-beta-depleted transplantation in children. The TCRbeta library was prepared with unique molecular identifiers. TCRdb reprocessed the PCR reads with MiXCR, giving one entry per CDR3 protein. This table has approximately 500,000 distinct CDR3 sequences, roughly 30% appearing once. This specimen consisted of PBMCs, obtained before TCRalphabeta/CD19-depleted stem cell transplant. These receptors all stem from a boy in the first two years of life with Wiskott-Aldrich syndrome, due to receive a stem cell transplant.

About this clonotype itself: One junction end does not reproduce the germline sequence, and a read error may be involved. The chain links TRBV20-1 to TRBJ1-3, with a possible D match to TRBD1 (5 bases). The length of the CDR3 is 14 residues. Germline loops: CDR1 DFQATT, CDR2 SNEGSKA (reference sequence). The CDR3: CSAREGLAGNTIYF. The CDR3 bases are TGCAGTGCTAGAGAGGGACTGGCTGGGAACACCATATATTTT.

CDR3 sequence: CASSPNGGRSEKLFF. CDR3 sequence (DNA): TGCGCCAGCAGCCCGAATGGGGGGCGCTCGGAAAAACTGTTTTTT. The chain links TRBV5-1 to TRBJ1-4; a weak D match, TRBD1 (6 bases). Germline V lookup: CDR1 SGHRS, CDR2 YFSETQ. This CDR3 region has 15 residues. The V end was cut by 4 bases, the J end by 8 bases, with 18 bases between.

This clonotype was seen ten or more times. The junction and the germline gene differ at one end; a read error may be behind it. The chain employs TRBV5-1 and TRBJ2-1; 8 bases map to TRBD2. CDR3 size: 16 residues. Germline-derived CDR1 and CDR2 are SGHRS and YFSETQ. The CDR3 is CASSLIGTSSYNEQFF. The CDR3 bases are TGTGCCAGCAGTTTAATCGGGACTAGCTCCTACAATGAGCAGTTCTTC.

The gene calls are TRBV6-1 and TRBJ2-7; maybe TRBD1 (5 bases). The CDR3 has 14 residues. Germline CDR1 reads MNHNS; CDR2 reads SASEGT. The ends were cut back, 5 bases at V and 6 bases at J, with 17 bases in the middle. The CDR3 coding sequence is TGTGCCAGCAGTACACAGACCCAAGGGGTCGAGCAGTACTTC. Residues: CASSTQTQGVEQYF.

This clonotype was counted only a few times. J is TRBJ2-1 and V is TRBV6-1; possible D gene TRBD2, 5 bases. The CDR3 loop spans 15 amino acids. Per the germline V gene, CDR1 is MNHNS and CDR2 is SASEGT. V lost 1 base and J lost 8, with 15 bases in between. The CDR3 nucleotides are TGTGCCAGCAGTGAAGGTCCCGAGCGGTTCTATGAGCAGTTCTTC. Protein: CASSEGPERFYEQFF.

V and J are TRBV20-1 and TRBJ2-5; D is uncertain. V was cut by 0 bases and J by 4 bases, with 9 bases left in between. This CDR3 has 13 residues. Germline-derived CDR1 and CDR2 are DFQATT and SNEGSKA (reference sequence). CDR3 DNA: TGCAGTGCTAGAGATATTATGGCAGAGACCCAGTACTTC. It encodes CSARDIMAETQYF.

The J gene is TRBJ2-7, the V gene TRBV7-8; a possible D gene is TRBD2 (5 bases). The CDR3 length is 13 residues. Germline CDR1 SGHVS, CDR2 FQNEAQ. The ends were cut back, 1 base at V and 6 bases at J, with 10 bases in the middle. The CDR3: CASSLVSAGEQYF. The CDR3, as DNA: TGTGCCAGCAGCTTAGTGTCGGCGGGCGAGCAGTACTTC.

This clonotype was observed a handful of times. V and J are TRBV12-3 or TRBV12-4 and TRBJ2-1, with 11 bases identical to TRBD2. This CDR3 contains 16 residues. Trimming cost V 6 bases and J 9 bases; bases outside gene matches: 13. The CDR3 DNA sequence: TGTGCCAGCAGCGTAAAACTAGCGGGAGTTACCGGTGAGCAGTTCTTC. This codes for CASSVKLAGVTGEQFF.

The chain carries TRBV7-7 and TRBJ2-5, with TRBD1 matching 7 bases. V lost 0 bases and J lost 5; bases outside the gene matches: 6. The germline V gene encodes CDR1 SSHAT and CDR2 FNYEAQ (reference sequence). The CDR3 loop spans 15 amino acids. In nucleotides, the CDR3 is TGTGCCAGCAGCTTAGCCGAGGGGGCTGATGAGACCCAGTACTTC. This gives the protein CASSLAEGADETQYF.

This clonotype was found a few times. J is TRBJ2-1 and V is TRBV4-1, with 10 bases that match TRBD1. J lost 2 bases, V lost 2 bases, and 6 bases had no gene match. Germline CDR1 reads MGHRA; CDR2 reads YSYEKL. The CDR3 loop spans 17 amino acids. The CDR3 loop is CASSQLTGQGAYNEQFF. DNA of the CDR3: TGCGCCAGCAGCCAATTAACCGGACAGGGGGCCTACAATGAGCAGTTCTTC.

This clonotype occurred many times. The rearrangement joins TRBV7-8 to TRBJ1-2, with 8 bases identical to TRBD1. The CDR3 loop spans 14 amino acids. Trimming cost V 1 base and J 2 bases; bases outside gene matches: 0. Looked up from germline, CDR1 is SGHVS and CDR2 is FQNEAQ. The CDR3 DNA is TGTGCCAGCAGCTTAGGGACAGGGAACTATGGCTACACCTTC. Translation: CASSLGTGNYGYTF.

The chain recombines TRBV7-9 with TRBJ2-5, with D perhaps TRBD1 (6 bases). The ends were cut back, 1 base at V and 3 bases at J, with 12 bases in the middle. CDR3 size: 15 residues. Per germline, CDR1 SEHNR and CDR2 FQNEAQ (reference sequence). In DNA form, the CDR3 reads TGTGCCAGCAGCTTAGTACCACAGGGCGAAGAGACCCAGTACTTC. Its protein is CASSLVPQGEETQYF.

This clonotype has a handful of counts. V gene TRBV15 combines with J gene TRBJ2-7; a possible D gene is TRBD1 (6 bases). Germline loops: CDR1 LNHNV, CDR2 YYDKDF (reference sequence). This CDR3 region has 14 residues. The V and J ends lost 3 bases and 0 bases respectively, with 9 bases between them. The DNA of the CDR3 is TGTGCCACCAGCAGCAGGGGAAGCTCCTACGAGCAGTACTTC. Its protein is CATSSRGSSYEQYF.

The chain combines TRBV5-5 with TRBJ2-1, with D unclear. Trimming took off 4 bases at V and 7 bases at J, with 9 bases between the two ends. Per germline, CDR1 SGHKS and CDR2 YYEKEE (reference sequence). The length of the CDR3 is 12 residues. CDR3 sequence (DNA): TGTGCCAGCAGCCCTCCTCCGAATGAGCAGTTCTTC. Translation gives CASSPPPNEQFF.

J is TRBJ2-7 and V is TRBV7-2; no clear D. The CDR3 extends over 12 amino acids. From germline, CDR1 is SGHTA and CDR2 FQGNSA. Trimming removed 1 base from V and 2 bases from J, with 3 bases in between. The CDR3 is CASSLVTYEQYF. The CDR3 coding sequence is TGTGCCAGCAGCTTAGTAACCTACGAGCAGTACTTC. Combining the CDR3 with reference TRBV7-2 and TRBJ2-7 gives the whole variable domain GAGVSQSPSNKVTEKGKDVELRCDPISGHTALYWYRQSLGQGLEFLIYFQGNSAPDKSGLPSDRFSAERTGGSVSTLTIQRTQQEDSAVYLCASSLVTYEQYFGPGTRLTVT.

This clonotype was seen a handful of times. The chain joins TRBV5-1 to TRBJ2-1; 8 positions match TRBD2. V lost 1 base and J lost 5; bases outside the gene matches: 8. There are 16 residues in the CDR3. The V gene's germline CDR1 is SGHRS and CDR2 YFSETQ. The CDR3 reads CASSLRAGAGNNEQFF. In nucleotides, the CDR3 is TGCGCCAGCAGCTTGCGAGCGGGAGCCGGGAACAATGAGCAGTTCTTC.

The table lists this clonotype with a few counts. The chain combines TRBV7-6 with TRBJ2-7, with D perhaps given as TRBD1 or TRBD2 (5 bases each). V was cut by 3 bases and J by 2 bases, with 14 bases left in between. The length of the CDR3 is 15 residues. The germline V gene encodes CDR1 SGHVS and CDR2 FNYEAQ. CDR3 region: CASSLGVQRTYEQYF. CDR3 nucleotides: TGTGCCAGCAGCTTGGGGGTACAGCGCACCTACGAGCAGTACTTC. Full variable domain (remainder filled in from reference TRBV7-6 and TRBJ2-7): GAGVSQSPRYKVTKRGQDVALRCDPISGHVSLYWYRQALGQGPEFLTYFNYEAQQDKSGLPNDRFSAERPEGSISTLTIQRTEQRDSAMYRCASSLGVQRTYEQYFGPGTRLTVT.

The V gene is TRBV5-1, the J gene TRBJ1-2; D gene ambiguous. Per germline, CDR1 SGHRS and CDR2 YFSETQ. Trimming removed 6 bases at V and 8 bases at J, with 11 bases between. The CDR3 spans 11 residues. DNA of the CDR3: TGCGCCAGCACCAACGGCGGGGGCTACACCTTC. This gives the protein CASTNGGGYTF.

The chain joins TRBV4-1 to TRBJ1-5, with unresolved D. V was trimmed by 6 bases and J by 0 bases, leaving 18 bases between them. Germline V gives CDR1 MGHRA, CDR2 YSYEKL. This CDR3 spans 17 amino acids. The CDR3 spells CASSQTVVGLSNQPQHF. For the CDR3, the DNA is TGCGCCAGCAGTCAAACAGTGGTCGGGCTTAGCAATCAGCCCCAGCATTTT.